These 2 T cell receptor beta chains were all obtained from the same sample, sequenced in a study of CD8 T cell repertoires and HIV-1 epitope variants. Only in-frame clones appear in the TCRdb table, and some are missing; sequencing was by immunoSEQ multiplex PCR. The sample gives roughly 5,200 clones, roughly 70% of which show up once; 35% to 45% is in the top ten. Antigens of these TCRs are unknown. The specimen sequenced was cultured CD8+ T cells derived from PBMCs. These receptors originate from a male donor with HIV.

This clone was detected only a few times. This rearrangement joins TRBV6-6 to TRBJ2-7; D is tentatively TRBD1 or TRBD2 (5 bases each). The V end was cut by 6 bases, the J end by 2 bases, with 14 bases between. The germline gives CDR1 MNHNY, CDR2 SVGAGI (reference sequence). The CDR3 has 14 amino acids. CDR3 sequence (DNA): TGTGCCAGCAGCCCCGGGGCGATTACCTACGAGCAGTACTTC. Translating gives CASSPGAITYEQYF.

The chain is built from TRBV27 and TRBJ2-3; 14 bases align to TRBD2. The CDR3 covers 18 residues. V shed 6 bases, J shed 0 bases, and the junction held 8 bases outside the gene matches. CDR1 is MNHEY, CDR2 SMNVEV, per germline (reference sequence). CDR3 amino acids: CASRPTTSGRASTDTQYF. DNA of the CDR3: TGTGCCAGCAGACCCACGACTAGCGGGAGGGCTAGCACAGATACGCAGTATTTT.